In its sample, the clone carrying this TCR beta chain was seen once. This entry comes from a study of blood T cells in healthy people across ages. Alongside a J-beta primer mix, a sample-barcoded 5' primer served in a second PCR lasting about 7 to 11 cycles. Via MiXCR, TCRdb re-called the 5' RACE reads, giving one row per CDR3 protein. This sample has 1.8 million or so distinct CDR3 sequences, with 35% to 50% found just once. Looked up from germline, CDR1 is SGHTA and CDR2 is FQGNSA. With 1 base clipped from V and 6 bases from J, the junction kept 11 bases outside the gene matches. The CDR3 is 17 residues long.

The chain couples TRBV7-2 to TRBJ2-1, with 8 bases matching TRBD2. Sequenced sample: blood. This sequence was found in a human donor in good health. CDR3 in DNA: TGTGCCAGCAGCTTAGATGGCAACGGGGGGGCCGCCAATGAGCAGTTCTTC. It is translated as CASSLDGNGGAANEQFF.